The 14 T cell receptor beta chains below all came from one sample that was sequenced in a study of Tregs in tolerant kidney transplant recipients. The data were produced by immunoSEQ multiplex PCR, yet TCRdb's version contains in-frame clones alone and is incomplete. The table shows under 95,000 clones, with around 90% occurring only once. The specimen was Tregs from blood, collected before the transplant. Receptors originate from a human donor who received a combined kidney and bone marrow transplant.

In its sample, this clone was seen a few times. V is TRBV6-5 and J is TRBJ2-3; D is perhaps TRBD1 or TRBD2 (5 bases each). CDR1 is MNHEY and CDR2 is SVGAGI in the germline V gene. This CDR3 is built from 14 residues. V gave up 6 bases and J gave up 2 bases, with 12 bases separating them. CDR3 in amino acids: CASRRGSHTDTQYF. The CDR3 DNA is TGTGCCAGCAGGAGGGGTTCGCACACAGATACGCAGTATTTT.

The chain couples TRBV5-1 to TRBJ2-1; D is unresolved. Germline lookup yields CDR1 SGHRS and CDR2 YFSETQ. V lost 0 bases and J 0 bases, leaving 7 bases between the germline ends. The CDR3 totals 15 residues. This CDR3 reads CASSLEGSSYNEQFF. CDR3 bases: TGCGCCAGCAGCTTGGAGGGTAGCTCCTACAATGAGCAGTTCTTC.

The CDR3 DNA is TGTGCCACCCGCGGATTTGGAACAGATACGCAGTATTTT. It specifies CATRGFGTDTQYF. This chain connects TRBV27 to TRBJ2-3, with D unclear. This CDR3 comprises 13 residues. Germline V gene lookup returns CDR1 MNHEY and CDR2 SMNVEV (reference sequence). The V gene lost 10 bases and the J gene lost 3 bases, with 14 bases spanning the gap.

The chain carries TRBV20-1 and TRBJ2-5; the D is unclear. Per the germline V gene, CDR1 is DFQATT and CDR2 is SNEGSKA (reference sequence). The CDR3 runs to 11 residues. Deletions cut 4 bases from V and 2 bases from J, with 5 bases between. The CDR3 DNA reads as TGCAGTGCTACCTTTCAAGAGACCCAGTACTTC. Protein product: CSATFQETQYF.

The CDR3: CASSGGTSGKPYEQYF. The CDR3 DNA is TGTGCCAGCAGCGGAGGGACTAGCGGGAAACCCTACGAGCAGTACTTC. V usage is TRBV9 and J usage is TRBJ2-7; TRBD2 aligns across 13 bases. CDR3 size: 16 residues. The germline V gene has CDR1 SGDLS and CDR2 YYNGEE. The junction had 5 bases not matched to a gene; V was cut back by 3 bases and J by 2 bases.

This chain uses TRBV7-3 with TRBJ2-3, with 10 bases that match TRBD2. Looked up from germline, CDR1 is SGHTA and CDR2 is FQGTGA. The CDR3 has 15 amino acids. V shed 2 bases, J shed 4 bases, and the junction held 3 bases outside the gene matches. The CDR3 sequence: CASSLRLAGADTQYF. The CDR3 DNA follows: TGTGCCAGCAGCTTACGCCTAGCGGGAGCAGATACGCAGTATTTT.

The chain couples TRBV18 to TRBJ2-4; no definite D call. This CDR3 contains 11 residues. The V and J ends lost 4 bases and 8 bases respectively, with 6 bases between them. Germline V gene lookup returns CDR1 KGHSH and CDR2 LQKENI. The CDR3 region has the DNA TGTGCCAGCTCACTCCTTGACATTCAGTACTTC. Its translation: CASSLLDIQYF.

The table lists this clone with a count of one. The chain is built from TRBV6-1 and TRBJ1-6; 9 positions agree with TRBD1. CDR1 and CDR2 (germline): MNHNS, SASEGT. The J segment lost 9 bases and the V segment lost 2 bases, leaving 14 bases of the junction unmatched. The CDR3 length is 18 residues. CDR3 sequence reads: CASSEYLPQQGAGSPLHF. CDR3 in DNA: TGTGCCAGCAGTGAATACTTACCTCAACAGGGGGCGGGTTCACCCCTCCACTTT.

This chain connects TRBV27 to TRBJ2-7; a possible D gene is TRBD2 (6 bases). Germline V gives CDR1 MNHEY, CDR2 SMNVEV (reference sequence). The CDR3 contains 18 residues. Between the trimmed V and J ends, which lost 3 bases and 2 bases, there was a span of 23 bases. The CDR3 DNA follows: TGTGCCAGCAGTTTCGGAGGGGCGGGACCCTCCTTAACCTACGAGCAGTACTTC. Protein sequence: CASSFGGAGPSLTYEQYF.

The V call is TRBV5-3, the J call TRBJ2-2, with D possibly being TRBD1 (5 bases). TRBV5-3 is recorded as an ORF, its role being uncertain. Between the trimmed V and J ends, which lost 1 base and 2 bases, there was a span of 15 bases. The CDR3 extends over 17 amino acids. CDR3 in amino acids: CARSLFKPRVNTGELFF. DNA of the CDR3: TGTGCCAGAAGCTTGTTTAAACCCAGGGTAAACACCGGGGAGCTGTTTTTT.

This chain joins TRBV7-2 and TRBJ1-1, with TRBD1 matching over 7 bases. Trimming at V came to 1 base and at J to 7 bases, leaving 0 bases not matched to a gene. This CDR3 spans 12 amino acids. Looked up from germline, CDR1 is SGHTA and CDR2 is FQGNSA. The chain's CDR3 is CASSLDRGEAFF. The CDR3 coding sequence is TGTGCCAGCAGCTTAGACAGGGGTGAAGCTTTCTTT.

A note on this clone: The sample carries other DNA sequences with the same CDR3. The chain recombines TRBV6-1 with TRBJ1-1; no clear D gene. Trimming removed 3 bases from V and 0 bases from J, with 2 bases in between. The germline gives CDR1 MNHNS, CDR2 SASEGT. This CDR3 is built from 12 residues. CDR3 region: CASSEVNTEAFF. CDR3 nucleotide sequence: TGTGCCAGCAGTGAGGTGAACACTGAAGCTTTCTTT.

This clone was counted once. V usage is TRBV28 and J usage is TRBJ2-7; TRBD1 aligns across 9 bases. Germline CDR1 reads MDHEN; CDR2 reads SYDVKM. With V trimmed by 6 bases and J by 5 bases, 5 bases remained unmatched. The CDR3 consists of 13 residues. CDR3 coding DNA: TGTGCCAGCAGACCCGGGACAGGGAACGAGCAGTACTTC. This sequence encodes CASRPGTGNEQYF.

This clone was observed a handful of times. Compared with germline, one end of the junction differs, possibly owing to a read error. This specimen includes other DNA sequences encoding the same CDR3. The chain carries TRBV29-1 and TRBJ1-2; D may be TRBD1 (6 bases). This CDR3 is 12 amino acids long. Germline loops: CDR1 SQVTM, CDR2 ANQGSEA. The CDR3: CSVEDLRWGALF. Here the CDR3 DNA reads TGCAGCGTTGAAGATCTGAGGTGGGGGGCCCTCTTC.